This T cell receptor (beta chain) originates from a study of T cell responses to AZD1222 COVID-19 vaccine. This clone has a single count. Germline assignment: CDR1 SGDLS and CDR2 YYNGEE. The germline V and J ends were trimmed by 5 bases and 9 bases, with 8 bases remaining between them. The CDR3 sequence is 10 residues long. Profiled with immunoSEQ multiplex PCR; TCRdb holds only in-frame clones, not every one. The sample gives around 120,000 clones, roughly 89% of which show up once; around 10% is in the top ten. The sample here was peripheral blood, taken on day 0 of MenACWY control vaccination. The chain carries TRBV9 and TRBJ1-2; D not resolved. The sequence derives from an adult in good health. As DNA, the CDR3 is TGTGCCAGCAGTCCCAATCGCTACACCTTC. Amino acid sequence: CASSPNRYTF.